The present T cell receptor beta chain was sequenced within a study of blood T cell repertoires in COVID-19. The wider study: COVID-19 samples collected from the United States, Italy and Spain covered acute and convalescent phases. T cells, B-cell-depleted T cells, or PBMCs provided the cDNA or gDNA that served as material.

Trimming at V came to 10 bases and at J to 5 bases, leaving 9 bases not matched to a gene. Germline V gene lookup returns CDR1 SGHVS and CDR2 FQNEAQ. The CDR3 runs 13 residues. Original processing notes: By means of reference gene primer amplification, nucleated cell counts were estimated. Assay: immunoSEQ multiplex PCR; the TCRdb copy retains only in-frame clones and omits some. Clone size and the V and J calls come from that table; the DNA yielded D and trimming. Altogether some 340,000 clones are present, around 83% being singletons, with the ten largest covering roughly 3%. Source material: peripheral blood. The receptor comes from a man in his thirties or forties with active or convalescent COVID-19. The chain recombines TRBV7-8 with TRBJ1-2; 8 nucleotides agree with TRBD1. CDR3 protein: CATGQDRVYGYTF. DNA for the CDR3: TGTGCCACTGGACAGGACAGGGTGTATGGCTACACCTTC.